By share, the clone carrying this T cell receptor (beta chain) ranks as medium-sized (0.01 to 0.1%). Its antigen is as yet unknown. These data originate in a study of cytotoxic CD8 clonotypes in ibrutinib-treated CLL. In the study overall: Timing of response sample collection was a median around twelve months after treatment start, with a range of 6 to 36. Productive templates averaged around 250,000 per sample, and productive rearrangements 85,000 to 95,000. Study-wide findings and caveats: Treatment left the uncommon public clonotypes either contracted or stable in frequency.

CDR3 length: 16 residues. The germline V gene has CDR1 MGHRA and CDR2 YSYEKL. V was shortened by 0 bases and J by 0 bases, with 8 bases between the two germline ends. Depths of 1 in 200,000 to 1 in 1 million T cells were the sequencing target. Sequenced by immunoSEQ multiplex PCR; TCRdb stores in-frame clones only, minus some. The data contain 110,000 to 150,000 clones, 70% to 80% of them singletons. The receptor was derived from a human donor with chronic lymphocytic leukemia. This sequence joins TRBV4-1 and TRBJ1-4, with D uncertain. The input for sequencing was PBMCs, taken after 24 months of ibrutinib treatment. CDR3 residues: CASSQDKGATNEKLFF. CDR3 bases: TGCGCCAGCAGCCAAGATAAGGGTGCAACTAATGAAAAACTGTTTTTT.